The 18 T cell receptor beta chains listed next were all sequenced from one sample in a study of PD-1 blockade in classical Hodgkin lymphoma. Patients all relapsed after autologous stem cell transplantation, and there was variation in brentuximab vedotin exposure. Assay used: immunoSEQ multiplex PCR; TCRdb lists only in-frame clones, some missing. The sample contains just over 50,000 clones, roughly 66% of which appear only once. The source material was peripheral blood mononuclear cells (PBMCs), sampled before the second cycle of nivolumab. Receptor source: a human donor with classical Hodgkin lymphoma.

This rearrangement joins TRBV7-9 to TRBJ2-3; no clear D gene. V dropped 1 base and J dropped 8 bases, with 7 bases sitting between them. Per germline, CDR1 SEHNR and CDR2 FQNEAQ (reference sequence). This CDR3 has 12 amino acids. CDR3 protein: CASSLGPVTQYF. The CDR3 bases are TGTGCCAGCAGCTTAGGTCCGGTTACGCAGTATTTT.

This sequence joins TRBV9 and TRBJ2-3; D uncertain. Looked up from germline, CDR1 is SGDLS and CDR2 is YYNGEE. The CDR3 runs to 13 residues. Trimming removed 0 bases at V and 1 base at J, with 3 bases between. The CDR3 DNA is TGTGCCAGCAGCGTAGTGGGCACAGATACGCAGTATTTT. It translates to CASSVVGTDTQYF.

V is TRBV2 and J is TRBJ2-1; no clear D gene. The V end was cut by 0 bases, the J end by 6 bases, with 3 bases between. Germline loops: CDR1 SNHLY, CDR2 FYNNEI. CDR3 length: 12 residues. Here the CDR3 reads CASSEAPNEQFF. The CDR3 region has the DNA TGTGCCAGCAGTGAAGCGCCCAATGAGCAGTTCTTC.

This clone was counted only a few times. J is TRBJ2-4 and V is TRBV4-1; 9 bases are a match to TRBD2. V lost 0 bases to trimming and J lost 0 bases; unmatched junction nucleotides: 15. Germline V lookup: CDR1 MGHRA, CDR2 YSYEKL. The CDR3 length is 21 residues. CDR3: CASSQEPSGAPPPLAKNIQYF. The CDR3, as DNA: TGCGCCAGCAGCCAAGAACCTAGCGGGGCCCCTCCACCTTTAGCCAAAAACATTCAGTACTTC.

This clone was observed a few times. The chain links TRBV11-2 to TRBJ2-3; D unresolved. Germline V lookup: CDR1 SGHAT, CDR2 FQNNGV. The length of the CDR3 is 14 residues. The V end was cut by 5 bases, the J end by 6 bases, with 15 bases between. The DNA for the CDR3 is TGTGCCAGCAGCCCCCTTGGGGTAGGCGATACGCAGTATTTT. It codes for CASSPLGVGDTQYF.

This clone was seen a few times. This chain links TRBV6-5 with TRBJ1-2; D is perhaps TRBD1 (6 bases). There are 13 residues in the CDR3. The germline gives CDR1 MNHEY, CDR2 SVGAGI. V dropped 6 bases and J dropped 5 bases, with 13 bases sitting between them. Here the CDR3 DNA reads TGTGCCAGCAGGTTGCAGGGGCAATATGGCTACACCTTC. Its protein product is CASRLQGQYGYTF.

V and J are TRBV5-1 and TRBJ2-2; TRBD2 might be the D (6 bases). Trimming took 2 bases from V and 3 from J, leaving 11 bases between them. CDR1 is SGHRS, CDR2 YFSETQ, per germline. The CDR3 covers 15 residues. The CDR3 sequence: CASSFREPDTGELFF. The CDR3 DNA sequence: TGCGCCAGCAGCTTCCGGGAGCCCGACACCGGGGAGCTGTTTTTT.

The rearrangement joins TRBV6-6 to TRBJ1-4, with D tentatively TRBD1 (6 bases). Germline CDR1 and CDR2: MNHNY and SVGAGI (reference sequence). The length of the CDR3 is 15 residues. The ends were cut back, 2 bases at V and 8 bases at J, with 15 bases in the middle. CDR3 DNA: TGTGCCAGCAGTTACGGGTTACAGGGATGGGAAAAACTGTTTTTT. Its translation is CASSYGLQGWEKLFF.

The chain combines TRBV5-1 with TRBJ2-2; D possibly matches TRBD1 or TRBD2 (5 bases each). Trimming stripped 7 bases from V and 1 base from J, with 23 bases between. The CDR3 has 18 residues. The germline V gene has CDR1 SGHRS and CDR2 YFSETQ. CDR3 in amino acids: CASHTGTMTNLNTGELFF. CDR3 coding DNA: TGCGCCAGCCACACCGGGACCATGACTAACTTGAACACCGGGGAGCTGTTTTTT.

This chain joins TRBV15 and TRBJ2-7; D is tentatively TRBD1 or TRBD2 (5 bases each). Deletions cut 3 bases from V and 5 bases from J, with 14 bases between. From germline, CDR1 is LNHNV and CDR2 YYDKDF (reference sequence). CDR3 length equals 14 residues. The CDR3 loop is CATSSGTGIHEQYF. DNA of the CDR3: TGTGCCACCAGCAGCGGGACCGGGATACACGAGCAGTACTTC.

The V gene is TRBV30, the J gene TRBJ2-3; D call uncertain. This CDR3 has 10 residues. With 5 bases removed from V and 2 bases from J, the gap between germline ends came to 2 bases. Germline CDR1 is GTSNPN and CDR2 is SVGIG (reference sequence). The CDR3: CAWSTDTQYF. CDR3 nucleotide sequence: TGTGCCTGGTCCACAGATACGCAGTATTTT.

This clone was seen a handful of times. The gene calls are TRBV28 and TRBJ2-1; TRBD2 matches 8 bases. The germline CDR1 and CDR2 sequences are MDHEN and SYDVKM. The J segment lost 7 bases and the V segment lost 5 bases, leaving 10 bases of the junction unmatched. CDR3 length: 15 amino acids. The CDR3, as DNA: TGTGCCAGCAGTCCCCCAGCGGGAGTTAAGAATGAGCAGTTCTTC. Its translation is CASSPPAGVKNEQFF.

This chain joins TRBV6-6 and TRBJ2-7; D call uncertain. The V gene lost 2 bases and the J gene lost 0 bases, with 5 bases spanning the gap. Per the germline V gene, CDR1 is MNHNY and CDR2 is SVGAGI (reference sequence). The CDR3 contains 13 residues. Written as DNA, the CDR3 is TGTGCCAGCAGTTACACGGACTCCTACGAGCAGTACTTC. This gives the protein CASSYTDSYEQYF.

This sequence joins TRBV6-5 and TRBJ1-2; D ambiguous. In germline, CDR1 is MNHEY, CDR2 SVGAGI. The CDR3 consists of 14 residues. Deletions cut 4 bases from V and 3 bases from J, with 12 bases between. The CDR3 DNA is TGTGCCAGCAGTTCTACCTGGACGCACTATGGCTACACCTTC. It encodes CASSSTWTHYGYTF.

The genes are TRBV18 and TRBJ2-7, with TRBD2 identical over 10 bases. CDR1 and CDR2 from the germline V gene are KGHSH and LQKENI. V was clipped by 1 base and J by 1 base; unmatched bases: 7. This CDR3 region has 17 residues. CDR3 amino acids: CASSPLSSSGSSYEQYF. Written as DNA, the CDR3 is TGTGCCAGCTCACCACTATCCTCTAGCGGGAGTTCCTACGAGCAGTACTTC. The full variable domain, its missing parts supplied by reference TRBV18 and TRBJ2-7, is NAGVMQNPRHLVRRRGQEARLRCSPMKGHSHVYWYRQLPEEGLKFMVYLQKENIIDESGMPKERFSAEFPKEGPSILRIQQVVRGDSAAYFCASSPLSSSGSSYEQYFGPGTRLTVT.

The CDR3 nucleotides read TGTGCCACTACACGCGACAGGGTTAATCAGCCCCAGCATTTT. Protein sequence: CATTRDRVNQPQHF. The chain joins TRBV19 to TRBJ1-5; 7 nucleotides agree with TRBD1. This CDR3 spans 14 amino acids. The ends lost 10 bases at V and 4 bases at J; junction bases unmatched: 10. Germline CDR1 reads LNHDA; CDR2 reads SQIVND (reference sequence).

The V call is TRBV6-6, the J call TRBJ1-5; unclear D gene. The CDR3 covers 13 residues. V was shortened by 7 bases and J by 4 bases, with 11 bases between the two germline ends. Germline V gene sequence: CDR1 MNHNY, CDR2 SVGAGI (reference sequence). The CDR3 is CASTSGSNQPQHF. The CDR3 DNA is TGTGCCAGCACCTCGGGGTCTAATCAGCCCCAGCATTTT.

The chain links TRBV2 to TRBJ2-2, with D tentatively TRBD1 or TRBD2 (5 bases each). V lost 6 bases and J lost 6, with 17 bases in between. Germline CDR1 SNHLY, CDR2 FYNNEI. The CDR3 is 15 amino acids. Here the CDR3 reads CASRRDPTGAGELFF. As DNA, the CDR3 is TGTGCCAGCAGAAGGGACCCCACTGGGGCCGGGGAGCTGTTTTTT.